This entry features one T cell receptor beta chain sequence. Its antigen is unidentified. A single base separates this from a much larger clone, so it may be a read error. Germline values: CDR1 SGHTA, CDR2 FQGTGA. The CDR3 runs to 13 residues. The sample is drawn from a study of T cells in Graves' hyperthyroidism and ophthalmopathy. Broader study findings: Among clonotypes expanded in thyroid above 0.001, most were also found in blood.

The CDR3 regions of TCR beta were amplified from RNA transcripts. The primer set for the first-round RT-PCR of the TCR CDR3 was HTBI. TCRdb processed the multiplex PCR reads anew with MiXCR; each CDR3 protein has one entry. Among around 760,000 distinct CDR3 sequences, about 35% were seen once, and the ten largest hold less than 35%. The rearrangement links TRBV7-3 to TRBJ1-1; D possibly corresponds to TRBD1 (5 bases). The sequence came from a woman in her forties with Graves' hyperthyroidism. The sample was blood. The CDR3 is CVSSWGINTEAFF. As DNA, the CDR3 is TGTGTCAGCAGCTGGGGGATCAACACTGAAGCTTTCTTT.